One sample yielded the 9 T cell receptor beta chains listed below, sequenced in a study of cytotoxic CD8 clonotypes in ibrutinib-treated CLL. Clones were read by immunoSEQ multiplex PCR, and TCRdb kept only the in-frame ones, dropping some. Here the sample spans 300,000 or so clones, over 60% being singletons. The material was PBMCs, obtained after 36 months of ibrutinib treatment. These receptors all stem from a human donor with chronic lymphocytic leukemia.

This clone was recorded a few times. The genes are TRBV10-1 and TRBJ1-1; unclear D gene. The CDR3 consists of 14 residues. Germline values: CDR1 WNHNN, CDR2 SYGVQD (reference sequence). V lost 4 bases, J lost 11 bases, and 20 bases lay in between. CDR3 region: CASSVGIRHPAAFF. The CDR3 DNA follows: TGCGCCAGCAGTGTAGGAATTAGACACCCTGCGGCTTTCTTT.

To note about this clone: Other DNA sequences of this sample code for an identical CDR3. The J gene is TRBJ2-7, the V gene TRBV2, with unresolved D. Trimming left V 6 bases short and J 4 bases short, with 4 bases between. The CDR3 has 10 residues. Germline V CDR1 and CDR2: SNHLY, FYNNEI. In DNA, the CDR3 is TGTGCCAGCAGGGGGTACGAGCAGTACTTC. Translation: CASRGYEQYF.

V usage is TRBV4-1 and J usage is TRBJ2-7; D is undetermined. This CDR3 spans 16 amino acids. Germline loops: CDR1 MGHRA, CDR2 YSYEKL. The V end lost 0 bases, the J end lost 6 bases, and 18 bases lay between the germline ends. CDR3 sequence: CASSQDTVVVWGEQYF. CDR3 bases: TGCGCCAGCAGCCAAGATACGGTAGTAGTCTGGGGCGAGCAGTACTTC.

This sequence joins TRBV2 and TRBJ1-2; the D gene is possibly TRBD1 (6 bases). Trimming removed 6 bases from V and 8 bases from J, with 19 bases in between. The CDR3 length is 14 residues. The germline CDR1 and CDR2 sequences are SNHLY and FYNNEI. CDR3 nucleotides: TGTGCCAGCAGGGAGTTACGGGGGGCTCCCGGCTACACCTTC. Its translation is CASRELRGAPGYTF.

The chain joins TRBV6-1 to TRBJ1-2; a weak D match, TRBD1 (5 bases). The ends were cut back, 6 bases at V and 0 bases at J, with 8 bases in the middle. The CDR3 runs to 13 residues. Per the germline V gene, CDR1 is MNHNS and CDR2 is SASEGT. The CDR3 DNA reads TGTGCCAGCAGGCGACAGCCTAACTATGGCTACACCTTC. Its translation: CASRRQPNYGYTF.

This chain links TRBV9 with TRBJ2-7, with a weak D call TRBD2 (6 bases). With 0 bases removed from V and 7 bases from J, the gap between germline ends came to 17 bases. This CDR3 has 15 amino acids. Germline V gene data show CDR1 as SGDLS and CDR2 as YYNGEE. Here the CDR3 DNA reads TGTGCCAGCAGCGTAGGGCCCGAGTTGGAGGGGGAGCAGTACTTC. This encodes CASSVGPELEGEQYF.

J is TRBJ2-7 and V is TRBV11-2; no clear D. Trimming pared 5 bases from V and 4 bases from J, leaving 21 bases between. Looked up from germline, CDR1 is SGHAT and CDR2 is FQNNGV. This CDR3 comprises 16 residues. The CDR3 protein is CASSPWAPAARYEQYF. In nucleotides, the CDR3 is TGTGCCAGCAGCCCTTGGGCCCCGGCAGCGAGGTACGAGCAGTACTTC.

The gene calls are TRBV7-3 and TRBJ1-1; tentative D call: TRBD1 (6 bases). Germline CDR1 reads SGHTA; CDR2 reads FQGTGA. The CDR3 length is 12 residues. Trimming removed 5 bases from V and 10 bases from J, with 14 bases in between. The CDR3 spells CASSAGGSVAFF. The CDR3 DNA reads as TGTGCCAGCAGCGCTGGGGGCTCAGTAGCTTTCTTT.

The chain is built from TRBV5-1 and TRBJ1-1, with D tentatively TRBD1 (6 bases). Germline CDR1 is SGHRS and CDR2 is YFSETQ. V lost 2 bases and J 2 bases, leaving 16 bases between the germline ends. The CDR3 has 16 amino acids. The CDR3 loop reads CASSFTPRGVNTEAFF. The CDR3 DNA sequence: TGCGCCAGCAGCTTTACCCCCAGGGGCGTAAACACTGAAGCTTTCTTT.